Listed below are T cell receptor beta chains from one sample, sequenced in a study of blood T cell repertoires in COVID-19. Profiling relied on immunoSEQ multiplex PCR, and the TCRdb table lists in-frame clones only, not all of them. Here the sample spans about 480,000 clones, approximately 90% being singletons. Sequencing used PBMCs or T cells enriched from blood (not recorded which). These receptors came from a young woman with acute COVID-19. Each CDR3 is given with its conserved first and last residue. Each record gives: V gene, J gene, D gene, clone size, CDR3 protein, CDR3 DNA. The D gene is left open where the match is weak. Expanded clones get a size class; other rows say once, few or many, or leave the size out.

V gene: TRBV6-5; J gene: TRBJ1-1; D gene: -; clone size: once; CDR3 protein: CASTSPDRMNTEAFF; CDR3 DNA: TGTGCCAGCACTTCACCTGACAGAATGAACACTGAAGCTTTCTTT
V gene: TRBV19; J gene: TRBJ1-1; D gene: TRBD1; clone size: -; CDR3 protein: CASSRRQGGEAFF; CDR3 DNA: TGTGCCAGTAGTCGCCGACAGGGCGGTGAAGCTTTCTTT
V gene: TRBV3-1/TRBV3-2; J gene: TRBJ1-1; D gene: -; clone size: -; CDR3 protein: CASSPHLLEAFF; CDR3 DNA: TGTGCCAGCAGCCCCCACCTCCTAGAAGCTTTCTTT
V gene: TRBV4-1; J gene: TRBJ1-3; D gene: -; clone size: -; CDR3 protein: CASSQTQAISGNTIYF; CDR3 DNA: TGCGCCAGCAGCCAGACACAGGCCATCTCTGGAAACACCATATATTTT
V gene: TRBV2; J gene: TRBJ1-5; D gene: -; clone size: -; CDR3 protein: CASSDRLSNQPQHF; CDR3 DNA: TGTGCCAGCAGTGACCGCCTCAGTAATCAGCCCCAGCATTTT
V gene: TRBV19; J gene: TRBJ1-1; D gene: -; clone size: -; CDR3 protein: CASSILVRGRSEAFF; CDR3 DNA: TGTGCCAGTAGTATCCTGGTGAGAGGGAGGTCTGAAGCTTTCTTT
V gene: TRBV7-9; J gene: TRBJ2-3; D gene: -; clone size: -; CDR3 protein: CASSPQGADTQYF; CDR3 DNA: TGTGCCAGCAGCCCCCAGGGCGCAGATACGCAGTATTTT
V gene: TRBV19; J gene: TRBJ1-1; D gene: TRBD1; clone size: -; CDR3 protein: CASSIRLGQGVSEAFF; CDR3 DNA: TGTGCCAGTAGTATACGTTTGGGACAGGGAGTCTCTGAAGCTTTCTTT
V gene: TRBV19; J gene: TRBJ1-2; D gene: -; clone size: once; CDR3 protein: CASSSSIGYGYTF; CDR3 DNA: TGTGCCAGTAGTAGTAGCATTGGCTATGGCTACACCTTC
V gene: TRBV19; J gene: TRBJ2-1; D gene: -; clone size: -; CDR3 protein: CASSTLLDSNEQFF; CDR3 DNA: TGTGCCAGTAGTACCCTCCTCGACAGCAATGAGCAGTTCTTC
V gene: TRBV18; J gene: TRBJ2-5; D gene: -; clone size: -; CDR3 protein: CASSPTNQETQYF; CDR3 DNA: TGTGCCAGCTCACCAACAAACCAAGAGACCCAGTACTTC
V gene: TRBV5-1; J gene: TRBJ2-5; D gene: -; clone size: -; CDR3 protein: CASSLGTGRTETQYF; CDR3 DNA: TGCGCCAGCAGCTTGGGTACGGGAAGGACGGAGACCCAGTACTTC
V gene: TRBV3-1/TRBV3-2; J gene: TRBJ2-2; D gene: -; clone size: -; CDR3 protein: CASSQVAANTGELFF; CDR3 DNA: TGTGCCAGCAGCCAAGTAGCGGCGAACACCGGGGAGCTGTTTTTT
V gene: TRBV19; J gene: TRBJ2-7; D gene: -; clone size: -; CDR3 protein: CASSNEAGSSYEQYF; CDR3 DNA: TGTGCCAGTAGTAACGAGGCGGGGAGCTCCTACGAGCAGTACTTC
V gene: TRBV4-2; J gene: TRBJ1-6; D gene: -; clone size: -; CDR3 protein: CASSQGETDSPLHF; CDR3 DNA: TGTGCCAGCAGCCAAGGAGAGACAGACTCACCCCTCCACTTT
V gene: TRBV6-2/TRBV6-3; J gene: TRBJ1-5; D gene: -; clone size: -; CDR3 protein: CASSLQELIQPQHF; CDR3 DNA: TGTGCCAGCAGCCTACAGGAATTGATACAGCCCCAGCATTTT
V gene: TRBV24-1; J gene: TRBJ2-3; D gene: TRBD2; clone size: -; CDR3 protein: CATSDNGLAGGDTQYF; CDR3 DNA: TGTGCCACCAGTGACAATGGACTAGCGGGAGGAGATACGCAGTATTTT
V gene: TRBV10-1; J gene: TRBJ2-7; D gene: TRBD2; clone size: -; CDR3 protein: CASSESGLGSEQYF; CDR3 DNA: TGCGCCAGCAGTGAGTCGGGACTAGGGTCCGAGCAGTACTTC
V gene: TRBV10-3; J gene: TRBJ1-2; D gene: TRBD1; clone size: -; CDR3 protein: CAIWGQGDYGYTF; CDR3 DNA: TGTGCCATCTGGGGACAGGGTGACTATGGCTACACCTTC
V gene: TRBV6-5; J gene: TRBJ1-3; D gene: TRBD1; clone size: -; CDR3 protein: CASSLDRNSGNTIYF; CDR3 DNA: TGTGCCAGCAGTTTGGACAGGAACTCTGGAAACACCATATATTTT
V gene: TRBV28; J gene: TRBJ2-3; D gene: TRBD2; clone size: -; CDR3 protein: CASRTSGSTDTQYF; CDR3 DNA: TGTGCCAGCAGGACTAGCGGGAGTACAGATACGCAGTATTTT
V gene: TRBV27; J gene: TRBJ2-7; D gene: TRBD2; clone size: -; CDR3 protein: CASRGGGRYYEQYF; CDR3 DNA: TGTGCCAGCAGAGGAGGCGGGAGATACTACGAGCAGTACTTC
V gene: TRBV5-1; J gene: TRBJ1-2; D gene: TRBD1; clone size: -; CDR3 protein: CASSNPDRAYGYTF; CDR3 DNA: TGCGCCAGCAGCAACCCAGACAGGGCCTATGGCTACACCTTC
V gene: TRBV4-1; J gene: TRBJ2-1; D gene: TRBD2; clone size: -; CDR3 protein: CASSLNQREYYNEQFF; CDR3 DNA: TGCGCCAGCAGCCTAAACCAGCGGGAGTACTACAATGAGCAGTTCTTC
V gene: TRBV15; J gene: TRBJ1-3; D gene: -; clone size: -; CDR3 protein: CATSREGRVGSSGNTIYF; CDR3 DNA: TGTGCCACCAGCAGGGAGGGTAGAGTGGGGAGCTCTGGAAACACCATATATTTT
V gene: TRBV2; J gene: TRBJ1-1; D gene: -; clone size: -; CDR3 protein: CASSEHNTEAFF; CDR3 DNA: TGTGCCAGCAGTGAACATAACACTGAAGCTTTCTTT
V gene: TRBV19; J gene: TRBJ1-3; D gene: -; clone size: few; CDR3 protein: CAGIPHRVDGNTIYF; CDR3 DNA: TGTGCCGGGATCCCTCACAGGGTCGATGGAAACACCATATATTTT
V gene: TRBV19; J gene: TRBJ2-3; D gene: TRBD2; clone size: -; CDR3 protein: CASSISAGVRDTQYF; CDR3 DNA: TGTGCCAGTAGTATTTCTGCGGGAGTAAGAGATACGCAGTATTTT
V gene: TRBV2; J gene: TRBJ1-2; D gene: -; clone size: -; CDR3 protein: CASSESGTFYGYTF; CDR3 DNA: TGTGCCAGCAGTGAGTCCGGGACATTCTATGGCTACACCTTC
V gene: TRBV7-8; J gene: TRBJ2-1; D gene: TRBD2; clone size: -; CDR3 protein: CASSLAGPGGPYEQFF; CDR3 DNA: TGTGCCAGCAGCTTAGCAGGGCCGGGAGGGCCATATGAGCAGTTCTTC
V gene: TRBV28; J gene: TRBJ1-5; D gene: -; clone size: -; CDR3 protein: CASSGTPDQPQHF; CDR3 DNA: TGTGCCAGCAGCGGGACACCTGATCAGCCCCAGCATTTT
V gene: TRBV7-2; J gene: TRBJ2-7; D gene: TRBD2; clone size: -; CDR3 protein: CASSQLAGIRGEQYF; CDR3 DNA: TGTGCCAGCAGCCAATTAGCGGGTATCCGGGGAGAGCAGTACTTC
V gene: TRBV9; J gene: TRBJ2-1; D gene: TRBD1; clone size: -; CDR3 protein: CASTRGTGGSNEQFF; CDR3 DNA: TGTGCCAGCACCCGGGGGACAGGGGGTTCCAATGAGCAGTTCTTC
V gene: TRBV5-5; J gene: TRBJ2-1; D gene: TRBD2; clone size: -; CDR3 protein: CASSLLASGIINEQFF; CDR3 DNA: TGTGCCAGCAGCTTGTTAGCTAGCGGGATTATCAATGAGCAGTTCTTC
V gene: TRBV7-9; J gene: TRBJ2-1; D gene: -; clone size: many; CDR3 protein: CASSLGLSYNEQFF; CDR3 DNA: TGTGCCAGCAGCTTGGGACTCTCCTACAATGAGCAGTTCTTC
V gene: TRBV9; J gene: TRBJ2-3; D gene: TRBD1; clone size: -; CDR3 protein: CASSSGQGTDTQYF; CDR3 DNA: TGTGCCAGCAGCTCCGGACAGGGCACAGATACGCAGTATTTT
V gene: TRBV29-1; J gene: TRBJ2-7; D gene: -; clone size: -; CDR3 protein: CSVEGEIPYEQYF; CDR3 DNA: TGCAGCGTGGAGGGTGAGATTCCCTACGAGCAGTACTTC
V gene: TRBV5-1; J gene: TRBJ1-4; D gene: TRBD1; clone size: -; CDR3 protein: CASSLSGTGGAEKLFF; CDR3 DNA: TGCGCCAGCAGCTTGTCGGGTACAGGGGGCGCTGAAAAACTGTTTTTT
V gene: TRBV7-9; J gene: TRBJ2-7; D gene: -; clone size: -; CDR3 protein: CASSPPQNYEQYF; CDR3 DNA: TGTGCCAGCAGTCCCCCCCAGAACTACGAGCAGTACTTC
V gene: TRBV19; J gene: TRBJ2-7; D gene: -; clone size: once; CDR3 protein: CASNPGGSYEQYF; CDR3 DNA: TGTGCCAGTAACCCAGGGGGGTCCTACGAGCAGTACTTC
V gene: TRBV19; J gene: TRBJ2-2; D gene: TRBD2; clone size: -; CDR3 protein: CASSIRTSGIQRRTGELFF; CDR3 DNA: TGTGCCAGTAGTATACGGACTAGCGGTATTCAGAGGCGCACCGGGGAGCTGTTTTTT
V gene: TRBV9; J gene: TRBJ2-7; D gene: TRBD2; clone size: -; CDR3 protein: CASTPGGGLYEQYF; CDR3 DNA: TGTGCCAGCACCCCGGGCGGGGGGCTGTACGAGCAGTACTTC
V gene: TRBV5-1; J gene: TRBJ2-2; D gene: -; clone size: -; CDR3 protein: CASRFDTNTGELFF; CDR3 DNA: TGCGCCAGCAGATTTGACACGAACACCGGGGAGCTGTTTTTT
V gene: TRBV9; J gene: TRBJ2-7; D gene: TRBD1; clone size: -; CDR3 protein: CASSAGQGIVYEQYF; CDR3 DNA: TGTGCCAGCAGCGCAGGACAGGGGATTGTGTACGAGCAGTACTTC
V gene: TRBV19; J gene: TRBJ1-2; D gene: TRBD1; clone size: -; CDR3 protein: CASSTDRGYYGYTF; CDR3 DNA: TGTGCCAGTAGTACTGACAGGGGCTACTATGGCTACACCTTC
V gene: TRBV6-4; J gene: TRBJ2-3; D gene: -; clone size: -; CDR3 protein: CASSDDNTDTQYF; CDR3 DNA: TGTGCCAGCAGTGACGACAACACAGATACGCAGTATTTT
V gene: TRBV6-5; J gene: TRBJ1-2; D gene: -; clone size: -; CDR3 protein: CASSNGQTTF; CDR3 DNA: TGTGCCAGCTCGAATGGGCAAACCACTTTC